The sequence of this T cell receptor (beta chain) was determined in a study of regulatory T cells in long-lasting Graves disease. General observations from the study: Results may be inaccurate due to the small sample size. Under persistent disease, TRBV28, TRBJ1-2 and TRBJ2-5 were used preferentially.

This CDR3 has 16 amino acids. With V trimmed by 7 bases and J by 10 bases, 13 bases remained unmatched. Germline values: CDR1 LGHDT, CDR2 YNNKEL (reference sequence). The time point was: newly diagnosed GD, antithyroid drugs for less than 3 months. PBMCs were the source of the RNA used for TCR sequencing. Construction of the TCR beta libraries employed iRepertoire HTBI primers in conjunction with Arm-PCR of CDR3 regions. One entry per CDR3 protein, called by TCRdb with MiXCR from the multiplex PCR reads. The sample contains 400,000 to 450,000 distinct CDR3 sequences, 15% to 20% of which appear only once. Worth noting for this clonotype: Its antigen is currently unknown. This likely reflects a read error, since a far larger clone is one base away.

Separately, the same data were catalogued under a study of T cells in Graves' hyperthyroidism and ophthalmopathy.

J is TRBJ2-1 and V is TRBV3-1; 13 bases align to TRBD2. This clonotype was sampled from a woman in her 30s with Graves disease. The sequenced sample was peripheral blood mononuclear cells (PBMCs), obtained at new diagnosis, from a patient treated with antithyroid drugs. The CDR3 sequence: CASTTRGTSGNDEQFF. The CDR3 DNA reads TGTGCCAGCACAACAAGGGGGACTAGCGGGAACGACGAGCAGTTCTTC.